These T cell receptor beta chains were read from a single sample in a study of shared clonotypes between healthy human individuals. Sequencing used immunoSEQ multiplex PCR; TCRdb keeps in-frame clones, though not all of them. The sample shows about 1 million clones, 60% to 80% of them seen only once. Source material: memory CD4+ T cells sorted from blood. These receptors all stem from a man younger than 30 in good health. Both conserved end residues are part of each CDR3. A D gene is named only where the DNA matches it firmly. Size values are once, few and many counts, or a class for expanded clones, and some rows have none.

TRBJ1-2	TRBD1	TRBV5-6	.	TGTGCCAGCAACTCGGCGGGACAGGGAACTTATGGCTACACCTTC	CASNSAGQGTYGYTF
TRBJ2-3	.	TRBV5-1	.	TGCGCCAGCAGACACCGGGCCCCAGGGGATACGCAGTATTTT	CASRHRAPGDTQYF
TRBJ2-7	.	TRBV5-4	.	TGTGCCAGCAGCTTTGGGGAGTACGAGCAGTACTTC	CASSFGEYEQYF
TRBJ1-1	.	TRBV14	.	TGTGCCAGCAGCCGATTTGGACGGCTTGAAGCTTTCTTT	CASSRFGRLEAFF
TRBJ1-3	.	TRBV29-1	.	TGCAGCGTCAGGTCGGGAAACACCATATATTTT	CSVRSGNTIYF
TRBJ2-1	TRBD2	TRBV11-2	few	TGTGCCAGCAGTCCCCAGAGGACTAGCGGGGGTGAGCAGTTCTTC	CASSPQRTSGGEQFF
TRBJ2-7	TRBD1	TRBV5-1	once	TGCGCCAGCAGCGAGACAGGGTACACCTACGAGCAGTACTTC	CASSETGYTYEQYF
TRBJ1-1	TRBD1	TRBV5-6	.	TGTGCCAGCAGCTCCCGGGACAGCCCTGAAGCTTTCTTT	CASSSRDSPEAFF
TRBJ1-6	TRBD1	TRBV5-1	few	TGCGCCAGCAGCCCGGGACAGACCAATTCACCCCTCCACTTT	CASSPGQTNSPLHF
TRBJ2-2	.	TRBV5-4	.	TGTGCCTCCGCGCCCTGGCTAGCCGCCACCGGGGAGCTGTTTTTT	CASAPWLAATGELFF
TRBJ2-5	.	TRBV28	.	TGTGCCAGCAGGCCGCCACAGGGTGTGGCGTGGACCCAGTACTTC	CASRPPQGVAWTQYF
TRBJ2-3	.	TRBV29-1	.	TGCAGCGTTTTCCCCAGACAGACAGATACGCAGTATTTT	CSVFPRQTDTQYF
TRBJ1-4	.	TRBV7-2	.	TGTGCCAGCAGCCCAACGGCAACTAATGAAAAACTGTTTTTT	CASSPTATNEKLFF
TRBJ2-7	.	TRBV6-6	.	TGTGCCAGCAGTTACTCCAGCTCCTACGAGCAGTACTTC	CASSYSSSYEQYF
TRBJ1-2	.	TRBV7-9	few	TGTGCCAGCAGCTCCCAGACAGCTTATGGCTACACCTTC	CASSSQTAYGYTF
TRBJ1-2	.	TRBV5-4	.	TGTGCCAGCAGCTTGGGCCACTACTATGGCTACACCTTC	CASSLGHYYGYTF
TRBJ2-2	.	TRBV5-5	.	TGTGCCAGCAGCTCGTTCACCGGGGAGCTGTTTTTT	CASSSFTGELFF
TRBJ1-1	.	TRBV18	.	TGTGCCAGCTCACCACTTGGACAGAAACCTGAAGCTTTCTTT	CASSPLGQKPEAFF
TRBJ1-2	.	TRBV5-1	.	TGCGCCAGCAGCCCCTCGGGAGATTATGGCTACACCTTC	CASSPSGDYGYTF
TRBJ2-3	TRBD2	TRBV7-2	.	TGTGCCAGCAGCAAAGCGGGGGGCATAGATACGCAGTATTTT	CASSKAGGIDTQYF
TRBJ2-5	TRBD2	TRBV11-3	many	TGTGCCAGCAGTGCCGGGACTAGCAACCACCTAGGAGAGACCCAGTACTTC	CASSAGTSNHLGETQYF
TRBJ1-2	.	TRBV30	.	TGTGCCTGGCGCTCGGACGTAGGGTATGGCTACACCTTC	CAWRSDVGYGYTF
TRBJ2-7	.	TRBV5-1	.	TGCGCCAGCAGCTTCGACTCCTACGAGCAGTACTTC	CASSFDSYEQYF
TRBJ1-1	.	TRBV5-1	.	TGCGCCAGCAGCTTGGACATATTGAACACTGAAGCTTTCTTT	CASSLDILNTEAFF
TRBJ2-5	.	TRBV5-1	few	TGCGCCAGCAGCTTAATGGCAGCGGCGGGCGAGACCCAGTACTTC	CASSLMAAAGETQYF
TRBJ2-4	TRBD1	TRBV6-1	.	TGTGCCAGCAGTACGGGACAGGGTTTGAACATTCAGTACTTC	CASSTGQGLNIQYF
TRBJ2-1	.	TRBV6-1	.	TGTGCCAGCAGTGAACAAAGACGGTCGTTCTTC	CASSEQRRSFF
TRBJ1-1	.	TRBV7-2	.	TGTGCCAGCAGCTTAGGTGGGGGGAACACTAAAGCTTTCTTT	CASSLGGGNTKAFF
TRBJ1-6	.	TRBV6-1	.	TGTGCCAGCAGCCGAGGGCCGCAAACCGGGGGAACCCTCCACTTT	CASSRGPQTGGTLHF
TRBJ1-2	.	TRBV18	.	TGTGCCAGCTCACCACGGGAACAGGGCACCTATGGCTACACCTTC	CASSPREQGTYGYTF
TRBJ2-1	.	TRBV27	.	TGTGCCAGCAGTCCAGGACGTTACAATGAGCAGTTCTTC	CASSPGRYNEQFF
TRBJ1-1	.	TRBV27	.	TGTGCCAGCAGTGACGATGATAAGTTGAACACTGAAGCTTTCTTT	CASSDDDKLNTEAFF
TRBJ1-2	.	TRBV28	.	TGTGCCAGCAGTTCAGTAGACCTACGTGGCTACACCTTC	CASSSVDLRGYTF
TRBJ1-6	.	TRBV7-9	.	TGTGCCAGCAGCCCCTCGGCTGGAGGACGGTCAAATTCACCCCTCCACTTT	CASSPSAGGRSNSPLHF
TRBJ1-2	.	TRBV19	.	TGTGCCAGCCACGAACAGCAGAGGGCCTATGGCTACACCTTC	CASHEQQRAYGYTF
TRBJ2-7	.	TRBV6-5	.	TGTGCCAGCAGACCTACGGGACTTTCATACGAGCAGTACTTC	CASRPTGLSYEQYF
TRBJ1-4	.	TRBV5-1	.	TGCGCCAGCAGTCCGCGTTCGGACGCTAATGAAAAACTGTTTTTT	CASSPRSDANEKLFF
TRBJ2-7	.	TRBV7-8	.	TGTGCCAGCAGCTTAGTCCAAGATTCAGGCGAGCAGTACTTC	CASSLVQDSGEQYF
TRBJ2-1	TRBD2	TRBV18	.	TGTGCCAGCTCACCCGCTAGCGGGGGGGTTGGTGAGCAGTTCTTC	CASSPASGGVGEQFF
TRBJ2-5	.	TRBV11-2	.	TGTGCCAGCAGCCTTTGGGGGCGGGCGCTAGGAGAGACCCAGTACTTC	CASSLWGRALGETQYF
TRBJ2-7	TRBD2	TRBV5-1	few	TGCGCCAGCAGCTTCTCCGGGACTAGGGATACCGAGCAGTACTTC	CASSFSGTRDTEQYF
TRBJ1-2	.	TRBV30	.	TGTGCCTGGAGGTCCCCCGGCATAAACTATGGCTACACCTTC	CAWRSPGINYGYTF
TRBJ2-1	.	TRBV30	.	TGTGCCTGGAGTGATGCCGATGAGCAGTTCTTC	CAWSDADEQFF
TRBJ2-7	.	TRBV30	few	TGTGCCTGGAGTACTGGCGGGAAGGTCTACGAGCAGTACTTC	CAWSTGGKVYEQYF
TRBJ2-1	TRBD2	TRBV6-1	.	TGTGCCAGCAGTGAATTCCCTAGGCAAGCGGGGGATGAGCAGTTCTTC	CASSEFPRQAGDEQFF
TRBJ2-5	.	TRBV19	.	TGTGCCAGTAGTAGTCTAGCAGGAGAGACCCAGTACTTC	CASSSLAGETQYF
TRBJ1-2	TRBD1	TRBV4-3	.	TGCGCCAGCAGCCAAGGCCACAGGGGCGACTATGGCTACACCTTC	CASSQGHRGDYGYTF
TRBJ2-7	TRBD1	TRBV10-3	.	TGTGCCATCAGGGAGACAGGGAACAGCTACGAGCAGTACTTC	CAIRETGNSYEQYF
TRBJ2-2	.	TRBV4-1	.	TGCGCCAGCAGCCTGGGGGCCACCTCCTTCACCGGGGAGCTGTTTTTT	CASSLGATSFTGELFF
TRBJ2-5	.	TRBV9	.	TGTGCCAGCAGCGTAGGGGGAGAGACCCAGTACTTC	CASSVGGETQYF
TRBJ1-4	.	TRBV5-1	.	TGCGCCAGCAGCTTGGCGCAGGGTGGCGGTGAAAAACTGTTTTTT	CASSLAQGGGEKLFF